A selection of T cell receptor beta chains follows, all from one sample in a study of T cell responses to AZD1222 COVID-19 vaccine. Some clones are missing from TCRdb's copy, which holds only in-frame ones; the method was immunoSEQ multiplex PCR. The sample has 60,000 to 75,000 clones; roughly 82% are singletons. The sequences come from peripheral blood, collected on day 0 of AZD1222 vaccination. Receptor source: an adult in good health. The CDR3 runs from the conserved cysteine through the conserved F or W. A D gene is named only where the DNA matches it firmly. Clone size is shown for a subset of rows, as once, few, many or a class of expanded clone.

J gene: TRBJ2-5
V gene: TRBV3-1/TRBV3-2
D gene: TRBD2
clone size: -
CDR3 DNA: TGTGCCAGCAGCCTTCGACTAGCAGGGAAGAAGGAGACCCAGTACTTC
CDR3 protein: CASSLRLAGKKETQYF

J gene: TRBJ2-1
V gene: TRBV5-1
D gene: TRBD2
clone size: -
CDR3 DNA: TGCGCCAGCAGCTCCGGACTAGCGGGAGATAAAGAGCAGTTCTTC
CDR3 protein: CASSSGLAGDKEQFF

J gene: TRBJ1-3
V gene: TRBV6-6
D gene: -
clone size: -
CDR3 DNA: TGTGCTGGGGGACGCGATCTTGGAAACACCATATATTTT
CDR3 protein: CAGGRDLGNTIYF

J gene: TRBJ1-1
V gene: TRBV29-1
D gene: -
clone size: few
CDR3 DNA: TGCAGCGCCGCGGGAATAATCTCGTCTGAAGCTTTCTTT
CDR3 protein: CSAAGIISSEAFF

J gene: TRBJ1-2
V gene: TRBV19
D gene: -
clone size: -
CDR3 DNA: TGTGCCAGTGCGGGGGTGACCTATGGCTACACCTTC
CDR3 protein: CASAGVTYGYTF

J gene: TRBJ2-1
V gene: TRBV28
D gene: -
clone size: -
CDR3 DNA: TGTGCCAGCAGTCCCCTCGGAGCGGGCGCCTACAATGAGCAGTTCTTC
CDR3 protein: CASSPLGAGAYNEQFF

J gene: TRBJ2-6
V gene: TRBV7-9
D gene: -
clone size: -
CDR3 DNA: TGTGCCAGCAGCGCCCCCCAGGGAGGAGCTGGGGCCAACGTCCTGACTTTC
CDR3 protein: CASSAPQGGAGANVLTF

J gene: TRBJ2-4
V gene: TRBV7-9
D gene: -
clone size: -
CDR3 DNA: TGTGCCAGCAGCTCGCCGGGAAACATTCAGTACTTC
CDR3 protein: CASSSPGNIQYF

J gene: TRBJ1-2
V gene: TRBV3-1/TRBV3-2
D gene: TRBD1
clone size: -
CDR3 DNA: TGTGCCAGCAGCAAGAGACAGGGTCTAGTTTTCGGCTACACCTTC
CDR3 protein: CASSKRQGLVFGYTF

J gene: TRBJ2-1
V gene: TRBV6-6
D gene: -
clone size: -
CDR3 DNA: TGTGCCAGCAGTCCCAGGGGACTCGAGCAGTTCTTC
CDR3 protein: CASSPRGLEQFF

J gene: TRBJ1-3
V gene: TRBV29-1
D gene: -
clone size: -
CDR3 DNA: TGCAGCGTTGAAGACGCCCGCGGGGGGATTCGAAACACCATATATTTT
CDR3 protein: CSVEDARGGIRNTIYF

J gene: TRBJ1-6
V gene: TRBV6-2/TRBV6-3
D gene: -
clone size: once
CDR3 DNA: TGTGCCAGCAGTTACTCGCCGGACACGTATTCACCCCTCCACTTT
CDR3 protein: CASSYSPDTYSPLHF

J gene: TRBJ1-2
V gene: TRBV3-1/TRBV3-2
D gene: -
clone size: -
CDR3 DNA: TGTGCCAGCAGCCAAGGGGGGGCGACCTATGGCTACACCTTC
CDR3 protein: CASSQGGATYGYTF

J gene: TRBJ1-4
V gene: TRBV6-5
D gene: -
clone size: -
CDR3 DNA: TGTGCCAGCAGTATAGGGGAGACTAATGAAAAACTGTTTTTT
CDR3 protein: CASSIGETNEKLFF

J gene: TRBJ1-1
V gene: TRBV15
D gene: -
clone size: -
CDR3 DNA: TGTGCCACCAGCAGAGATCTGCCGCCGGACGAAGCTTTCTTT
CDR3 protein: CATSRDLPPDEAFF

J gene: TRBJ2-7
V gene: TRBV19
D gene: TRBD1
clone size: once
CDR3 DNA: TGTGCCAGTAGTTCGGACAGGGGGCGTTCCGAGCAGTACTTC
CDR3 protein: CASSSDRGRSEQYF

J gene: TRBJ2-7
V gene: TRBV19
D gene: TRBD1
clone size: -
CDR3 DNA: TGTGCCAGTAGTATCGGACAGGCTTACGAGCAGTACTTC
CDR3 protein: CASSIGQAYEQYF

J gene: TRBJ2-1
V gene: TRBV28
D gene: -
clone size: -
CDR3 DNA: TGTGCCAGCAGTCCCCGGGGGGCGCGACATCTTGATGAGCAGTTCTTC
CDR3 protein: CASSPRGARHLDEQFF

J gene: TRBJ2-5
V gene: TRBV7-9
D gene: TRBD2
clone size: -
CDR3 DNA: TGTGCCAGCAGCTTCCGACTAGCGGTGGAGACCCAGTACTTC
CDR3 protein: CASSFRLAVETQYF

J gene: TRBJ1-2
V gene: TRBV2
D gene: -
clone size: -
CDR3 DNA: TGTGCCAGCAGTTATCAGGGAGGCTACACCTTC
CDR3 protein: CASSYQGGYTF

J gene: TRBJ2-1
V gene: TRBV7-7
D gene: -
clone size: -
CDR3 DNA: TGTGCTAGCAGCTTAGGTCTCCCCGACGCCAATGAGCAGTTCTTC
CDR3 protein: CASSLGLPDANEQFF

J gene: TRBJ1-1
V gene: TRBV3-1/TRBV3-2
D gene: -
clone size: once
CDR3 DNA: TGTGCCAGCAGCCCAGGGACTCATCGTATGAACACTGAAGCTTTCTTT
CDR3 protein: CASSPGTHRMNTEAFF

J gene: TRBJ2-3
V gene: TRBV5-4
D gene: -
clone size: once
CDR3 DNA: TGTGCCAGCGGGCAGGGCACAGATACGCAGTATTTT
CDR3 protein: CASGQGTDTQYF

J gene: TRBJ1-2
V gene: TRBV29-1
D gene: -
clone size: -
CDR3 DNA: TGCAGCGCCCTCTTGACGGGACGGGGGACCTATGGCTACACCTTC
CDR3 protein: CSALLTGRGTYGYTF

J gene: TRBJ2-5
V gene: TRBV24-1
D gene: TRBD1
clone size: -
CDR3 DNA: TGTGCCACCGGAGAGGGGGCCGAGGAGACCCAGTACTTC
CDR3 protein: CATGEGAEETQYF

J gene: TRBJ1-2
V gene: TRBV3-1/TRBV3-2
D gene: TRBD1
clone size: -
CDR3 DNA: TGTGCCAGCAGCCAAGCCCCACAGGGGAGGGGAGGCTATGGCTACACCTTC
CDR3 protein: CASSQAPQGRGGYGYTF

J gene: TRBJ2-1
V gene: TRBV28
D gene: -
clone size: -
CDR3 DNA: TGTGCCAGCACCAAACCCGGGGATATCAGGGACAATGAGCAGTTCTTC
CDR3 protein: CASTKPGDIRDNEQFF

J gene: TRBJ2-1
V gene: TRBV2
D gene: -
clone size: -
CDR3 DNA: TGTGCCAGCAGTTGGGACGGGAATTACAATGAGCAGTTCTTC
CDR3 protein: CASSWDGNYNEQFF

J gene: TRBJ2-7
V gene: TRBV6-5
D gene: TRBD1
clone size: -
CDR3 DNA: TGTGCCACCCGGACAGGGGCCTACGAGCAGTACTTC
CDR3 protein: CATRTGAYEQYF

J gene: TRBJ2-5
V gene: TRBV11-2
D gene: TRBD2
clone size: -
CDR3 DNA: TGTGCCAGCAGCCTACTAGCGGGAGGGCCTTCGGAGACCCAGTACTTC
CDR3 protein: CASSLLAGGPSETQYF

J gene: TRBJ2-1
V gene: TRBV9
D gene: TRBD2
clone size: few
CDR3 DNA: TGTGCCAGCAGCAAAGAGATAGCGGGAGGGCCGTTCAATGAGCAGTTCTTC
CDR3 protein: CASSKEIAGGPFNEQFF

J gene: TRBJ2-1
V gene: TRBV6-2/TRBV6-3
D gene: -
clone size: -
CDR3 DNA: TGTGCCAGCAGTCCAGTCCCGAGCTCCTACAATGAGCAGTTCTTC
CDR3 protein: CASSPVPSSYNEQFF

J gene: TRBJ1-1
V gene: TRBV7-2
D gene: -
clone size: -
CDR3 DNA: TGTGCCAGCAGCCCAAGGAGCGGGAACACTGAAGCTTTCTTT
CDR3 protein: CASSPRSGNTEAFF